The TCR beta chain under discussion was sequenced for a study of cytomegalovirus exposure and HLA in healthy donors. With 60 Vbeta and 13 Jbeta primers, the PCR was carried out. Measured with immunoSEQ multiplex PCR; TCRdb has only the in-frame clones, and not every one. The data hold about 99,000 clones, with approximately 80% observed a single time. The V end lost 5 bases, the J end lost 0 bases, and 14 bases lay between the germline ends. Germline CDR1 is LNHDA and CDR2 is SQIVND (reference sequence). The CDR3 length is 15 residues. The sequence came from a man aged 35 to 55 in good health and CMV-seronegative. Material for sequencing was PBMCs. The rearrangement joins TRBV19 to TRBJ2-7; D gene uncertain. The CDR3, as DNA: TGTGCCAGTAGTCCCACCCGGTCCTTCTCCTACGAGCAGTACTTC. Its translation is CASSPTRSFSYEQYF.